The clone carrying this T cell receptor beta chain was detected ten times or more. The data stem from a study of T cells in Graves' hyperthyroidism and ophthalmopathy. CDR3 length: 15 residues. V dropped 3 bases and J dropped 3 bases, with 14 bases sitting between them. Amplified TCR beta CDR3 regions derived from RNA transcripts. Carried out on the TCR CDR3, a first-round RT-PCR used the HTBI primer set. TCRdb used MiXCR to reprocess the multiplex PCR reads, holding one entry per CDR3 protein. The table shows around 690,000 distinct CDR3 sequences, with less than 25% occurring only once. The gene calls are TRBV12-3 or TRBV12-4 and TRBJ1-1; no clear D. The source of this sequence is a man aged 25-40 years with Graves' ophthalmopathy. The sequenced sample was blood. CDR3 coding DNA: TGTGCCAGCAGTTTGGAGAGGACGGCATACACTGAAGCTTTCTTT. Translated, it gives CASSLERTAYTEAFF.